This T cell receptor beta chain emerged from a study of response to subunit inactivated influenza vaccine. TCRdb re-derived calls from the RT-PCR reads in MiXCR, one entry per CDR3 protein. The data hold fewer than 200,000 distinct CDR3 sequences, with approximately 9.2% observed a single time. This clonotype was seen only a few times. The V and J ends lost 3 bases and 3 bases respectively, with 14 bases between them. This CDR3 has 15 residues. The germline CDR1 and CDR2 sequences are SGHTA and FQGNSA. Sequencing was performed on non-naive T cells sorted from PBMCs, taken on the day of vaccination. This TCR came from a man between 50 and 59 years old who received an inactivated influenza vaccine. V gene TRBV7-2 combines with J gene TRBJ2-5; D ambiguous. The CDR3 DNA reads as TGTGCCAGCAGCTTGACTGTGGGCGGAAAAGAGACCCAGTACTTC. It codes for CASSLTVGGKETQYF.